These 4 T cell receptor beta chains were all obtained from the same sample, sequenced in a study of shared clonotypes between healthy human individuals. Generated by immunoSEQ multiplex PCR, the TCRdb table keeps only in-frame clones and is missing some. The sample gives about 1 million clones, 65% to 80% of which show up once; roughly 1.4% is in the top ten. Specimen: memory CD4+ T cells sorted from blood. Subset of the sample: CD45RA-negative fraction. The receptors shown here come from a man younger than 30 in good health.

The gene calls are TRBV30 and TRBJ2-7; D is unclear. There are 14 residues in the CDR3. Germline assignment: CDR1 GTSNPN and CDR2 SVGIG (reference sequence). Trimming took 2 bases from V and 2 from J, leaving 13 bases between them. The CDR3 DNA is TGTGCCTGGAGTCGATCAAGCGTTCCCTACGAGCAGTACTTC. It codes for CAWSRSSVPYEQYF. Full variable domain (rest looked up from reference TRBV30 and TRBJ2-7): SQTIHQWPATLVQPVGSPLSLECTVEGTSNPNLYWYRQAAGRGLQLLFYSVGIGQISSEVPQNLSASRPQDRQFILSSKKLLLSDSGFYLCAWSRSSVPYEQYFGPGTRLTVT.

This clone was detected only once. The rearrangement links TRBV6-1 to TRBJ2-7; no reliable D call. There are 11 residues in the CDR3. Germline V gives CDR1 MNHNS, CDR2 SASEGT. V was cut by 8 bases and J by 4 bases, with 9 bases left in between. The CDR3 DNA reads TGTGCCAGCGTCTCTCGGTACGAGCAGTACTTC. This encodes CASVSRYEQYF.

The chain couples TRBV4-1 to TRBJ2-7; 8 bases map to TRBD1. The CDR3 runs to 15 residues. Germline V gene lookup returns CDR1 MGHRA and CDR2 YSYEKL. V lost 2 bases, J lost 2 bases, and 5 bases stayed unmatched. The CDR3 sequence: CASSQREQGAYEQYF. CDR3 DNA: TGCGCCAGCAGCCAACGGGAACAGGGGGCCTACGAGCAGTACTTC.

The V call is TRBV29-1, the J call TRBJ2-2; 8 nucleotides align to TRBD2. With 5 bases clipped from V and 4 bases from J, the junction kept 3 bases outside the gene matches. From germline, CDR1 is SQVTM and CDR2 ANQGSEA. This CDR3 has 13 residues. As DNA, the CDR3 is TGCAGCGTTTGGACTAGCCGCACCGGGGAGCTGTTTTTT. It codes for CSVWTSRTGELFF.